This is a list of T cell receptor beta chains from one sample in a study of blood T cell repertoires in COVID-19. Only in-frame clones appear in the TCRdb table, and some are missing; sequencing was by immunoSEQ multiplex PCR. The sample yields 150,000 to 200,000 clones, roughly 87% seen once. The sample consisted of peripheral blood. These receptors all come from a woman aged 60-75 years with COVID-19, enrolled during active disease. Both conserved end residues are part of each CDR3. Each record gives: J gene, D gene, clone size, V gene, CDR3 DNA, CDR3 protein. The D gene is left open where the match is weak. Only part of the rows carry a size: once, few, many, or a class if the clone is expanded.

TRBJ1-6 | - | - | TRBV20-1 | TGCAGTGCTAGTGAAACCGCGCGGGGGCCAAAACCCCTCCACTTT | CSASETARGPKPLHF
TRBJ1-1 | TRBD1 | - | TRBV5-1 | TGCGCCAGCAGCTTGCCTGCCGGGACAGGTTGGAACACTGAAGCTTTCTTT | CASSLPAGTGWNTEAFF
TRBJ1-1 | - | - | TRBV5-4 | TGTGCCAGCAGTCTTCCGGGGGAACGGGCTGAAGCTTTCTTT | CASSLPGERAEAFF
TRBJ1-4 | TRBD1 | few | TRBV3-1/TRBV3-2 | TGTGCCAGCAGCCTACAGGGGAGCTCGACTAATGAAAAACTGTTTTTT | CASSLQGSSTNEKLFF
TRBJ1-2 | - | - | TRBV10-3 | TGTGCCATCAGTGAGATCCAGGGGTCCTATGGCTACACCTTC | CAISEIQGSYGYTF
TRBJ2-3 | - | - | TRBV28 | TGTGCCAGCAGTGTAGCGTCCCGCACAGATACGCAGTATTTT | CASSVASRTDTQYF
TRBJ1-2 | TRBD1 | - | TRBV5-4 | TGTGCCAGCGAACGCGGGACAGGGGGCGTTGATGGCTACACCTTC | CASERGTGGVDGYTF
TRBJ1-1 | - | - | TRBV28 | TGTGCCAGCGGGACACCGAACACTGAAGCTTTCTTT | CASGTPNTEAFF
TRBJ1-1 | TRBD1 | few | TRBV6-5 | TGTGCCAGCAAGAGAGACAGGGTCTCCACTGAAGCTTTCTTT | CASKRDRVSTEAFF
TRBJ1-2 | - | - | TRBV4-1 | TGCGCCAGCACCGAGGGAGAGGCGACGTACTATGGCTACACCTTC | CASTEGEATYYGYTF
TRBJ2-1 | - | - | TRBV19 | TGTGCCAGTAGTATAGCCCCGGAGGCTGAGCAGTTCTTC | CASSIAPEAEQFF
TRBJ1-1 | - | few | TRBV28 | TGTGCCAGCAGTAAACAGGGAGGGTGGAGGGACACTGAAGCTTTCTTT | CASSKQGGWRDTEAFF
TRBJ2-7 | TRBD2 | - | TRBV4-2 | TGTGCCAGCAGCCAAGATGGGCTAGCGGTCTCCTACGAGCAGTACTTC | CASSQDGLAVSYEQYF
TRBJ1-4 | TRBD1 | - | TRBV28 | TGTGCCAGCAGTTTCTTACAGGGGGTTAATGAAAAACTGTTTTTT | CASSFLQGVNEKLFF
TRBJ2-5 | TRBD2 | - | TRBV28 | TGTGCCAGCATGCAGGGACTAATAAAGCAAGAGACCCAGTACTTC | CASMQGLIKQETQYF
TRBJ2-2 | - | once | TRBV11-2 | TGTGCCAGCAGCTTCGGCCGAGGGACCGGGGAGCTGTTTTTT | CASSFGRGTGELFF
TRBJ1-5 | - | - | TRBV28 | TGTGCCAGCAGTTTATCGAAGGCAGGGTTCAATCAGCCCCAGCATTTT | CASSLSKAGFNQPQHF
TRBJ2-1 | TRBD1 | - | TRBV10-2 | TGCGCCAGCAGGCAACAGGGGGCAGCCTACAATGAGCAGTTCTTC | CASRQQGAAYNEQFF
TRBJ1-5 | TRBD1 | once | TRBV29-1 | TGCAGCGTCTCTATACAGGGGAATGGAAATCAGCCCCAGCATTTT | CSVSIQGNGNQPQHF
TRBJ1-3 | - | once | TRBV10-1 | TGCGCCAGCAGTTCGGGGGGACCTGGAAACACCATATATTTT | CASSSGGPGNTIYF
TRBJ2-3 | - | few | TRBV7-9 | TGTGCCAGCAGCTTAGGGTTCCAGGATCGTAGCACAGATACGCAGTATTTT | CASSLGFQDRSTDTQYF
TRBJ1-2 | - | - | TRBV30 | TGTGCCTGGCTCAGGACAGCATCGTTCTATGGCTACACCTTC | CAWLRTASFYGYTF
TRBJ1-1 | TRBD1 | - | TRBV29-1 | TGCAGCGTTGAAGCACTAACAGGGGTCGGAACTGAAGCTTTCTTT | CSVEALTGVGTEAFF
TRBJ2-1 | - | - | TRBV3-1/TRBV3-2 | TGTGCCAGCAGCCAAGATCATCGCAGCTACAATGAGCAGTTCTTC | CASSQDHRSYNEQFF
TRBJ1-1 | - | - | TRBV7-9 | TGTGCCAGCAGCTTTACGGTTGATGGCACTGAAGCTTTCTTT | CASSFTVDGTEAFF
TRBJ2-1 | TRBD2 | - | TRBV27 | TGTGCCAGCAGCCCCCCGGGGGGGGCGTTGGATGAGCAGTTCTTC | CASSPPGGALDEQFF
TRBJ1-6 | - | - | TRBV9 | TGTGCCAGCAGCGTAGGTGCTCGGGACTACCTGACACCCCTCCACTTT | CASSVGARDYLTPLHF
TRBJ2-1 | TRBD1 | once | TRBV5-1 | TGCGCCAGCAGCTTGGCAGGGGGCAGTAGTAATGAGCAGTTCTTC | CASSLAGGSSNEQFF
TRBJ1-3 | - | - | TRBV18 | TGTGCCAGCTTAATGGACAGCTCTGGAAACACCATATATTTT | CASLMDSSGNTIYF
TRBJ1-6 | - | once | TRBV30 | TGTGCCTGGAGTCGACAGGATGTGAACTCACCCCTCCACTTT | CAWSRQDVNSPLHF
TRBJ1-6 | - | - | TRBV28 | TGTGCCAGCAGTGGGGGGGAGGGGACCTATAATTCACCCCTCCACTTT | CASSGGEGTYNSPLHF
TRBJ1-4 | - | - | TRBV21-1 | TGTGCCAGCCGGAATCACCACCGGGGGGGGCTTGGAACTAATGAAAAACTGTTTTTT | CASRNHHRGGLGTNEKLFF
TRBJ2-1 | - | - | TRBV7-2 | TGTGCCAGCAGCTTAGCTCCTAGCTCCAATGAGCAGTTCTTC | CASSLAPSSNEQFF
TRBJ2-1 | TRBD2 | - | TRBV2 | TGTGCCCAGCCAGGACTAGCGTTTAATGAGCAGTTCTTC | CAQPGLAFNEQFF
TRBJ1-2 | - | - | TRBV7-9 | TGTGCCAGCAGCGTCCGTCCAGGTCTTTTATATGGCTACACCTTC | CASSVRPGLLYGYTF
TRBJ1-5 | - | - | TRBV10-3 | TGTGCCATCCAACACAGTAGCAATCAGCCCCAGCATTTT | CAIQHSSNQPQHF
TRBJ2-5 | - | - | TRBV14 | TGTGCCAGCAGCCCCTTAGGACTCACAGTCACCCAGTACTTC | CASSPLGLTVTQYF
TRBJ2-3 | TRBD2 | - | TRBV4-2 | TGTGCCAGCAGCCAAGTGACTAGCGGGGAAACAGATACGCAGTATTTT | CASSQVTSGETDTQYF
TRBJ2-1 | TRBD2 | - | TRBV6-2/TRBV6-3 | TGTGCCAGCAGTTACCCGATCGGGGATAGCGGGAACAATGAGCAGTTCTTC | CASSYPIGDSGNNEQFF
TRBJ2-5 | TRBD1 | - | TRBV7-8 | TGTGCCAGCAGCCCTGAGGACAGGAGTCAAGAGACCCAGTACTTC | CASSPEDRSQETQYF
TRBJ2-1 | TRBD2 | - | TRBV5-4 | TGTGCCAGCAGCTCGGGGACTAGCGGGGGGGCCGGCAATGAGCAGTTCTTC | CASSSGTSGGAGNEQFF